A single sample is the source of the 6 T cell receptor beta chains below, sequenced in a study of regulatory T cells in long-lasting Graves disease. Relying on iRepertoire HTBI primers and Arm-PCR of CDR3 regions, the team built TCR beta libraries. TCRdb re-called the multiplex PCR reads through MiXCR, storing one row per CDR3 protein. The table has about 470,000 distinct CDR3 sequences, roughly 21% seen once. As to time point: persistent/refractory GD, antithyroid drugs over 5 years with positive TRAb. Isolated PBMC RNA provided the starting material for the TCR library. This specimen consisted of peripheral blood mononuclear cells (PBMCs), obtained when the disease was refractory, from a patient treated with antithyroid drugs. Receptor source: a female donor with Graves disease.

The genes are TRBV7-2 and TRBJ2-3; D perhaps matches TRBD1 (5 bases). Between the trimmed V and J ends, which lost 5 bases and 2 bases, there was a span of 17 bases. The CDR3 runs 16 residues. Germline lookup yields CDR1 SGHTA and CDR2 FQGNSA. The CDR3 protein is CASSKRTRTNTDTQYF. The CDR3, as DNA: TGTGCCAGCAGCAAACGGACCCGGACAAACACAGATACGCAGTATTTT.

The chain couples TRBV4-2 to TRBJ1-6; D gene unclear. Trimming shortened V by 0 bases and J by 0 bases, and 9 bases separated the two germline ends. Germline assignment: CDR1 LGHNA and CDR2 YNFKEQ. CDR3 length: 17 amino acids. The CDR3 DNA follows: TGTGCCAGCAGCCAAGACAACTCCGGCTCCTATAATTCACCCCTCCACTTT. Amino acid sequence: CASSQDNSGSYNSPLHF.

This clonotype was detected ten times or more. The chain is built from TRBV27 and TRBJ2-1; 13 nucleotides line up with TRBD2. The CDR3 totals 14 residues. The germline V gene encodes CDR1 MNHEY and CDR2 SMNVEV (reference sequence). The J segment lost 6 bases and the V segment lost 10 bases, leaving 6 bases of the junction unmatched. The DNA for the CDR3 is TGTGCCACCCAGGGACTAGCGGGACCCAATGAGCAGTTCTTC. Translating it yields CATQGLAGPNEQFF.

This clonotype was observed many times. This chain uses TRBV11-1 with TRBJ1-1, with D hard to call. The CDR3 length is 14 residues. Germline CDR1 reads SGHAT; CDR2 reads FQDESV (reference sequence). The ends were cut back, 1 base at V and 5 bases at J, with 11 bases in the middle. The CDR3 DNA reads TGTGCCAGCAGCTTAGGCGGCGGGGTTACTGAAGCTTTCTTT. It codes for CASSLGGGVTEAFF.

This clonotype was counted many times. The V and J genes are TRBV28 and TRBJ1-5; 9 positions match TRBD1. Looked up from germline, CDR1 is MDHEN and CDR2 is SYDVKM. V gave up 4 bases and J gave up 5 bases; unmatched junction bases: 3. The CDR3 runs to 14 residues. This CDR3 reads CASSSGTGYQPQHF. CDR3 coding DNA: TGTGCCAGCAGTTCCGGGACAGGGTATCAGCCCCAGCATTTT.

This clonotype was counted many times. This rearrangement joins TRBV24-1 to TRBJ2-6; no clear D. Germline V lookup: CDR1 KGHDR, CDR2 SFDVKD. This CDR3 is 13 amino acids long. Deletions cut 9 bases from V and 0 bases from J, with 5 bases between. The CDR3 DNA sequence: TGTGCCACCGGTTTCTCTGGGGCCAACGTCCTGACTTTC. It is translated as CATGFSGANVLTF.